These 16 T cell receptor beta chains were all obtained from the same sample, sequenced in a study of cytomegalovirus exposure and HLA in healthy donors (dated by TCRdb to the late 2010s). The library was made by the immunoSEQ multiplex PCR assay. The multiplex PCR relied on a mix of 60 forward primers for TCR Vbeta segments and 13 reverse primers for TCR Jbeta segments. Entries here come from immuneACCESS through TCRdb and include only in-frame sequences with V and J called. Some clones fail to appear in such tables; in the studies checked, an unresolved V gene covers under half of the shortfall, and the cause of the remainder is unknown. In all, the sample holds roughly 150,000 clones, and around 72% of those were seen once. Less than 2.5% of the sample belongs to the ten largest clones. Source material: PBMCs. The receptors were gathered from a man aged 40-49 years in good health and CMV-seronegative.

This clone was seen a few times. This chain joins TRBV5-6 and TRBJ2-1; TRBD1 aligns across 7 bases. CDR3 size: 14 residues. The V and J ends lost 6 bases and 7 bases, in that order; junction bases with no gene match: 10. From germline, CDR1 is SGHDT and CDR2 YYEEEE. The CDR3 DNA follows: TGTGCCAGCACCCAATCGACAGGGTGGAATGAGCAGTTCTTC. Encoded protein: CASTQSTGWNEQFF. The full variable domain, completed using reference TRBV5-6 and TRBJ2-1, is DAGVTQSPTHLIKTRGQQVTLRCSPKSGHDTVSWYQQALGQGPQFIFQYYEEEERQRGNFPDRFSGHQFPNYSSELNVNALLLGDSALYLCASTQSTGWNEQFFGPGTRLTVL.

The J gene is TRBJ1-1, the V gene TRBV9; weak D call: TRBD1 (5 bases). The germline gives CDR1 SGDLS, CDR2 YYNGEE. This CDR3 spans 15 amino acids. With 0 bases removed from V and 6 bases from J, the gap between germline ends came to 15 bases. CDR3 in amino acids: CASSVGGVFDPEAFF. The CDR3 DNA reads as TGTGCCAGCAGCGTAGGGGGGGTCTTTGACCCTGAAGCTTTCTTT.

About this clone: The sample carries other DNA sequences with the same CDR3. The chain uses TRBV5-4 and TRBJ2-1; 8 bases line up with TRBD2. With V trimmed by 4 bases and J by 10 bases, 13 bases remained unmatched. The CDR3 has 15 amino acids. Germline assignment: CDR1 SGHNT and CDR2 YYREEE (reference sequence). CDR3 amino acids: CASSAIGTRYSEQFF. As DNA, the CDR3 is TGTGCCAGCAGCGCGATCGGGACTAGGTACTCGGAGCAGTTCTTC. The full variable domain, in which reference TRBV5-4 and TRBJ2-1 provide the parts outside the CDR3, is ETGVTQSPTHLIKTRGQQVTLRCSSQSGHNTVSWYQQALGQGPQFIFQYYREEENGRGNFPPRFSGLQFPNYSSELNVNALELDDSALYLCASSAIGTRYSEQFFGPGTRLTVL.

J is TRBJ2-3 and V is TRBV5-4, with TRBD2 matching 8 bases. This CDR3 spans 17 amino acids. V was clipped by 5 bases and J by 8 bases; unmatched bases: 19. CDR1 and CDR2 (germline): SGHNT, YYREEE (reference sequence). The CDR3 DNA sequence: TGTGCCAGCAGGGGACCTTCCGGGGGGGAACTAGGGACTACGCAGTATTTT. Translation gives CASRGPSGGELGTTQYF.

As regards this clone: Other DNA sequences in the sample encode the same CDR3. The chain recombines TRBV15 with TRBJ2-7; D is perhaps TRBD1 (6 bases). The CDR3 has 13 residues. With 0 bases removed from V and 3 bases from J, the gap between germline ends came to 6 bases. The V gene's germline CDR1 is LNHNV and CDR2 YYDKDF (reference sequence). CDR3 sequence reads: CATSRDRGYEQYF. The CDR3 DNA sequence: TGTGCCACCAGCAGAGACAGGGGCTACGAGCAGTACTTC.

DNA of the CDR3: TGTGCCAGCAGCCCACTAGGGGGGGGGCCATACAATGAGCAGTTCTTC. It yields the protein CASSPLGGGPYNEQFF. This chain links TRBV5-6 with TRBJ2-1, with a tentative D call TRBD2 (7 bases). CDR1 and CDR2 from the germline V gene are SGHDT and YYEEEE. The CDR3 contains 16 residues. Between the trimmed V and J ends, which lost 4 bases and 4 bases, there was a span of 18 bases.

The chain is built from TRBV7-9 and TRBJ2-7; 7 nucleotides line up with TRBD1. The V gene end was trimmed by 5 bases and the J gene end by 3 bases; junction bases not matched to a gene: 10. In germline, CDR1 is SEHNR, CDR2 FQNEAQ (reference sequence). The CDR3 is 15 residues long. The CDR3 nucleotides read TGTGCCAGCAGCCCTGGACAGGTTCAGCACTACGAGCAGTACTTC. Translation gives CASSPGQVQHYEQYF.

This clone was detected only a few times. The chain combines TRBV2 with TRBJ2-1, with 12 bases lining up with TRBD2. V was clipped by 2 bases and J by 3 bases; unmatched bases: 2. Germline V gene lookup returns CDR1 SNHLY and CDR2 FYNNEI. CDR3 length: 16 amino acids. The chain's CDR3 is CASSEPGLAGYNEQFF. In DNA, the CDR3 is TGTGCCAGCAGTGAACCGGGACTAGCGGGCTACAATGAGCAGTTCTTC.

The chain couples TRBV5-4 to TRBJ2-7; possibly TRBD2 for D (6 bases). This CDR3 is built from 14 residues. The V gene's germline CDR1 is SGHNT and CDR2 YYREEE (reference sequence). V dropped 4 bases and J dropped 3 bases, with 14 bases sitting between them. The CDR3 reads CASSPGLSFYEQYF. In DNA, the CDR3 is TGTGCCAGCAGCCCGGGACTCTCGTTCTACGAGCAGTACTTC.

The chain links TRBV27 to TRBJ2-3; 10 positions match TRBD1. V lost 3 bases to trimming and J lost 3 bases; unmatched junction nucleotides: 6. CDR1 MNHEY and CDR2 SMNVEV come from the germline V gene (reference sequence). The CDR3 loop spans 16 amino acids. CDR3 sequence (DNA): TGTGCCAGCAGTTTGATCCCGGGACAGGGGACAGATACGCAGTATTTT. Its translation is CASSLIPGQGTDTQYF.

This clone has more than one count but fewer than ten. The chain recombines TRBV19 with TRBJ1-1; 9 bases are a match to TRBD1. The ends lost 5 bases at V and 5 bases at J; junction bases unmatched: 9. Germline assignment: CDR1 LNHDA and CDR2 SQIVND (reference sequence). The CDR3 runs 15 residues. CDR3 nucleotides: TGTGCCAGTAGTGGCCATACAGGGGGCTTTACTGAAGCTTTCTTT. Translation: CASSGHTGGFTEAFF.

The genes are TRBV7-6 and TRBJ2-1; no clear D. With 2 bases removed from V and 4 bases from J, the gap between germline ends came to 6 bases. Germline V gives CDR1 SGHVS, CDR2 FNYEAQ. CDR3 size: 13 residues. The CDR3 here is CASSLYIYNEQFF. The CDR3 nucleotides are TGTGCCAGCAGCTTATACATTTACAATGAGCAGTTCTTC.

The sample holds a few counts of this clone. The chain is built from TRBV19 and TRBJ1-4; possibly TRBD1 for D (6 bases). V lost 7 bases and J lost 8, with 14 bases in between. The CDR3 length is 13 residues. Germline CDR1 LNHDA, CDR2 SQIVND (reference sequence). CDR3 region: CASMPRDNEKLFF. For the CDR3, the DNA is TGTGCCAGTATGCCCCGGGACAACGAAAAACTGTTTTTT.

The V and J genes are TRBV6-6 and TRBJ2-1; D possibly corresponds to TRBD1 (6 bases). The CDR3 has 12 residues. CDR1 and CDR2 (germline): MNHNY, SVGAGI (reference sequence). V shed 5 bases and J shed 10 bases, with 12 bases lying between them. The CDR3: CASSKQGHEQFF. CDR3 nucleotides: TGTGCCAGCAGTAAACAGGGTCACGAGCAGTTCTTC.

This chain uses TRBV27 with TRBJ2-5; TRBD2 matches 7 bases. Judging by the DNA end, TRBJ2-7 fits better; the J call may be wrong. In germline, CDR1 is MNHEY, CDR2 SMNVEV (reference sequence). The CDR3 has 17 residues. CDR3 region: CASSFQSFGGSHYEQYF. The DNA for the CDR3 is TGTGCCAGCAGTTTTCAATCATTTGGCGGGAGCCACTACGAGCAGTACTTC.

The rearrangement uses TRBV7-2 and TRBJ1-1, with no clear D. V shed 2 bases and J shed 4 bases, with 11 bases lying between them. The CDR3 totals 14 residues. Germline V gene lookup returns CDR1 SGHTA and CDR2 FQGNSA. This CDR3 reads CASSLSGGFTEAFF. DNA of the CDR3: TGTGCCAGCAGCTTATCCGGCGGTTTCACTGAAGCTTTCTTT.